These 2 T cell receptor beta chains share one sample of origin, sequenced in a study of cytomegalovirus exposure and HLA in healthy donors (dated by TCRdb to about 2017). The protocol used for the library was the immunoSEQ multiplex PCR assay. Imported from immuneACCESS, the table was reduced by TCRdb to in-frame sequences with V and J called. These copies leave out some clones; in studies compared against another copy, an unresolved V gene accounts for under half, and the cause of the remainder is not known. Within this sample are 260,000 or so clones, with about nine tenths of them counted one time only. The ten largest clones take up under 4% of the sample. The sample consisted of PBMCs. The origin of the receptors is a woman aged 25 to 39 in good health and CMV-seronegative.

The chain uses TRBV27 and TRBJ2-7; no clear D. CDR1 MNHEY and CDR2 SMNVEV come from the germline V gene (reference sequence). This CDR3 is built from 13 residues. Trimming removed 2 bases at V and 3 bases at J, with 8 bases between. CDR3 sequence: CASSLAVGYEQYF. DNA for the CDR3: TGTGCCAGCAGTTTAGCGGTAGGCTACGAGCAGTACTTC.

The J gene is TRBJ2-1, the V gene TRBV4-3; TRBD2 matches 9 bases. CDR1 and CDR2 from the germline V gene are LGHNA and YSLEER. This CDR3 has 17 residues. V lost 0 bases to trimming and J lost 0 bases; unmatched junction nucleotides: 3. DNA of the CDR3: TGCGCCAGCAGCCAAGAACCTAGCGGGAACTCCTACAATGAGCAGTTCTTC. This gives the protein CASSQEPSGNSYNEQFF.